The source of this TCR beta chain is a study of T-cell memory formation after mild COVID-19. Study at large: Largely, TCR clusters stayed within a single donor.

V gave up 4 bases and J gave up 0 bases, with 2 bases separating them. Germline V CDR1 and CDR2: KGHDR, SFDVKD. This CDR3 contains 13 residues. In TCRdb, the 5' RACE reads were re-called with MiXCR into one record per CDR3 protein. Of 150,000 or so distinct CDR3 sequences in the sample, around 15% were seen once. This receptor was taken from an adult woman who had mild COVID-19 (a few samples of this study predate the infection). Cell type and time point are not known. The sample consisted of PBMCs or a T cell subset sorted from them (not recorded which). The J gene is TRBJ2-2, the V gene TRBV24-1; D remains unclear. The CDR3 region has the DNA TGTGCCACCAGTGAGACGAACACCGGGGAGCTGTTTTTT. It specifies CATSETNTGELFF.